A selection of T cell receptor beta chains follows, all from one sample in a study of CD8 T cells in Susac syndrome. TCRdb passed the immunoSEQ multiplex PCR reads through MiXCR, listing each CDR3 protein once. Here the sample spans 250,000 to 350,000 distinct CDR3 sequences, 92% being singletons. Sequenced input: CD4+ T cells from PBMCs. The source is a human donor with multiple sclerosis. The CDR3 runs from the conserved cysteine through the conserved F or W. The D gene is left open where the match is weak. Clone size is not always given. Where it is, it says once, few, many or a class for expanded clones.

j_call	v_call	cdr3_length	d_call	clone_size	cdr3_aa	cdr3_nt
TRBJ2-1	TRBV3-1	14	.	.	CASSQKGLLGEQFF	TGTGCCAGCAGCCAAAAGGGACTTCTCGGTGAGCAGTTCTTC
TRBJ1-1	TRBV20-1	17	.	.	CSARDRTGGGVNTEAFF	TGCAGTGCTAGAGACCGGACGGGGGGGGGTGTGAACACTGAAGCTTTCTTT
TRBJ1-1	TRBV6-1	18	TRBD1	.	CASSQSWDRGRVRTEAFF	TGTGCCAGCAGCCAGTCATGGGACAGGGGACGGGTTCGCACTGAAGCTTTCTTT
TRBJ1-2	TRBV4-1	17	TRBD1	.	CASSQESPPDRGYGYTF	TGCGCCAGCAGCCAGGAGTCCCCTCCGGACAGGGGATATGGCTACACCTTC
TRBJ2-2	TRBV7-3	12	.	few	CASSLLTGELFF	TGTGCCAGCTCCCTCTTGACCGGGGAGCTGTTTTTT
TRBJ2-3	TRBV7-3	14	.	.	CASSLLASSDTQYF	TGTGCCAGCAGCTTACTAGCTTCCTCAGATACGCAGTATTTT
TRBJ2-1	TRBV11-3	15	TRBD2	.	CASSPRLAGIHEQFF	TGTGCCAGCAGCCCGAGACTAGCGGGAATCCATGAGCAGTTCTTC
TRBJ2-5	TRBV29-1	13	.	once	CSVGVAFQETQYF	TGCAGCGTTGGAGTGGCGTTCCAAGAGACCCAGTACTTC
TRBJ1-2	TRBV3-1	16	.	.	CASSQDPAGTNYGYTF	TGTGCCAGCAGCCAAGATCCGGCAGGGACCAACTATGGCTACACCTTC
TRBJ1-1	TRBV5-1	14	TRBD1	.	CASAQGAPNTEAFF	TGCGCCAGCGCCCAGGGGGCCCCAAACACTGAAGCTTTCTTT
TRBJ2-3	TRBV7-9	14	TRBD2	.	CASSQGLVTDTQYF	TGTGCCAGCAGCCAAGGACTAGTCACAGATACGCAGTATTTT
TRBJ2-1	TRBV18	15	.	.	CASSPVGLTYNEQFF	TGTGCCAGCTCACCAGTGGGACTTACATACAATGAGCAGTTCTTC
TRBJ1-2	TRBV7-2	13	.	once	CASSSLDPAGYTF	TGTGCCAGCAGCTCCCTGGACCCGGCTGGCTACACCTTC
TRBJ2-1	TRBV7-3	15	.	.	CASSFDRSSYNEQFF	TGTGCCAGCAGCTTTGACAGGAGCTCCTACAATGAGCAGTTCTTC
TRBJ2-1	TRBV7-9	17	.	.	CASRSAWRESNYNEQFF	TGTGCCAGCAGATCCGCCTGGCGGGAAAGTAACTACAATGAGCAGTTCTTC
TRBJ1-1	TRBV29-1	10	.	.	CSARDREAFF	TGCAGCGCCCGGGACCGCGAAGCTTTCTTT
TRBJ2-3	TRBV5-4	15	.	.	CASSTGGRGTDTQYF	TGTGCCAGCAGCACCGGGGGAAGAGGCACAGATACGCAGTATTTT
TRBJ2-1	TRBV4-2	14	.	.	CASSQETTMNEQFF	TGTGCCAGCAGCCAAGAGACCACCATGAATGAGCAGTTCTTC
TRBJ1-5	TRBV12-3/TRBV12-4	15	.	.	CASSTGRSEGQPQHF	TGTGCCAGCAGCACGGGACGGTCCGAGGGTCAGCCCCAGCATTTT
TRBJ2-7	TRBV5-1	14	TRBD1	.	CASSSGQGKYEQYF	TGCGCCAGCAGCTCGGGACAGGGGAAGTACGAGCAGTACTTC
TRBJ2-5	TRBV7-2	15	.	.	CASSLAEPTGGTQYF	TGTGCCAGCAGCTTAGCGGAGCCTACCGGGGGGACCCAGTACTTC
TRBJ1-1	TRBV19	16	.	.	CASSIPSAGSNTEAFF	TGTGCCAGTAGTATACCCTCAGCAGGGTCGAACACTGAAGCTTTCTTT
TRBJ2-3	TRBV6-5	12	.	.	CASSYSGDTQYF	TGTGCCAGCAGTTACTCGGGAGATACGCAGTATTTT
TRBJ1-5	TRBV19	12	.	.	CAGGRGNQPQHF	TGTGCCGGGGGGCGCGGCAATCAGCCCCAGCATTTT
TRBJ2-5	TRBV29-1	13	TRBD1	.	CSVTPGGAETQYF	TGCAGCGTTACCCCAGGGGGCGCGGAGACCCAGTACTTC
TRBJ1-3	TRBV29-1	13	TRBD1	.	CSVGGTVGNTIYF	TGCAGCGTTGGAGGGACAGTCGGAAACACCATATATTTT
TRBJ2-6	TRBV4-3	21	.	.	CASSQDPRTDRRRSGANVLTF	TGCGCCAGCAGCCAAGATCCTCGCACGGACCGCCGCCGCTCTGGGGCCAACGTCCTGACTTTC
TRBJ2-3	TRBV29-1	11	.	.	CSLRFRDTQYF	TGCAGCCTCCGGTTCAGAGATACGCAGTATTTT
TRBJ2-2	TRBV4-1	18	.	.	CASSQGFVGRSLTGELFF	TGCGCCAGCAGCCAAGGGTTCGTCGGCAGGTCTCTTACCGGGGAGCTGTTTTTT
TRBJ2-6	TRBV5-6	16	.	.	CASSFSPQGGANVLTF	TGTGCCAGCAGCTTTTCCCCCCAGGGTGGGGCCAACGTCCTGACTTTC
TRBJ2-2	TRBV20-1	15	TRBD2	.	CSARRSGGRVGELFF	TGCAGTGCTAGACGTAGCGGGGGGCGTGTGGGGGAGCTGTTTTTT
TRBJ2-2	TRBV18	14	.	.	CASSPGRRDGELFF	TGTGCCAGCTCACCTGGGCGTCGGGACGGGGAGCTGTTTTTT
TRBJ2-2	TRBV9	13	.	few	CASSVSGTGELFF	TGTGCCAGCAGCGTGAGCGGCACCGGGGAGCTGTTTTTT
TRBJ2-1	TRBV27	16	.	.	CASMARPDPRYNEQFF	TGTGCCAGCATGGCCAGGCCAGATCCCCGCTACAATGAGCAGTTCTTC
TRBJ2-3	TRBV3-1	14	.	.	CASSHRAVGDTQYF	TGTGCCAGCAGCCATCGCGCAGTAGGAGATACGCAGTATTTT
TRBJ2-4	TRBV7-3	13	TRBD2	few	CASSFARGDIQYF	TGTGCCAGCAGTTTCGCGCGGGGGGACATTCAGTACTTC
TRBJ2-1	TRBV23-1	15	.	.	CASSQGGDSYNEQFF	TGCGCCAGCAGTCAGGGAGGGGACAGTTACAATGAGCAGTTCTTC
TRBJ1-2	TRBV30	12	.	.	CAWSPTGSAYTF	TGTGCCTGGAGTCCCACGGGGTCTGCCTACACCTTC
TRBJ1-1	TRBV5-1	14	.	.	CASSSRAVNTEAFF	TGCGCCAGCAGCTCTAGGGCGGTGAACACTGAAGCTTTCTTT
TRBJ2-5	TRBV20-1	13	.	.	CSAGPGDRETQYF	TGCAGTGCGGGTCCAGGGGATCGAGAGACCCAGTACTTC
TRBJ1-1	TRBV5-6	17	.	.	CASSLRGRGALNTEAFF	TGTGCCAGCAGCTTGAGGGGGAGGGGGGCCCTGAACACTGAAGCTTTCTTT
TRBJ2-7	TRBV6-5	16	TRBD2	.	CASSFTPGTSSYEQYF	TGTGCCAGCAGTTTCACTCCTGGGACTAGCTCCTACGAGCAGTACTTC
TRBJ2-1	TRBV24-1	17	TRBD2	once	CATSDSGLAGGYNEQFF	TGTGCCACCAGTGATTCAGGACTAGCGGGAGGCTACAATGAGCAGTTCTTC
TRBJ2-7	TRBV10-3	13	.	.	CAISDLTSYEQYF	TGTGCCATCAGTGACCTGACTAGCTACGAGCAGTACTTC
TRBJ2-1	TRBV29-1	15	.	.	CSAGVRGSSYNEQFF	TGCAGCGCTGGGGTTCGGGGAAGCTCCTACAATGAGCAGTTCTTC
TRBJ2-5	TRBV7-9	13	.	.	CASSLDGIETQYF	TGTGCCAGCAGCTTAGACGGAATAGAGACCCAGTACTTC
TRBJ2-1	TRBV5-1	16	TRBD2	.	CASSLRDPTGGNEQFF	TGCGCCAGCAGCTTGAGGGACCCCACGGGGGGCAATGAGCAGTTCTTC
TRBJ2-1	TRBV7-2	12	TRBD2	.	CTSGQFSGEQFF	TGCACTAGCGGGCAATTCTCGGGTGAGCAGTTCTTC
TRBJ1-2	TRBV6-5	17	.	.	CASSSPGRRDYLHGYTF	TGTGCCAGCAGTTCCCCTGGGAGGAGGGACTATCTTCATGGCTACACCTTC
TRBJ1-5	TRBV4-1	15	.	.	CASSQVGQGWQPQHF	TGCGCCAGCAGCCAAGTGGGTCAGGGTTGGCAGCCCCAGCATTTT
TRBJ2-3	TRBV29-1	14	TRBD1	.	CSVEVGQGADTQYF	TGCAGCGTTGAAGTGGGACAGGGCGCAGATACGCAGTATTTT
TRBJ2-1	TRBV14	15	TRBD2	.	CASSYLGRAYNEQFF	TGTGCCAGCAGCTATCTGGGGAGGGCCTACAATGAGCAGTTCTTC
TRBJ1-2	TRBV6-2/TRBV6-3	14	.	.	CASRDRTPVGGYTF	TGTGCCAGCCGCGACCGTACTCCCGTTGGAGGCTACACCTTC
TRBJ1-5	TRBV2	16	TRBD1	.	CASSEIGGRSNQPQHF	TGTGCCAGCAGTGAAATAGGGGGCCGGAGCAATCAGCCCCAGCATTTT